This entry lists 4 T cell receptor beta chains sequenced from one sample in a study of shared clonotypes between healthy human individuals. Terminally differentiated effector memory CD45RA+ cells were excluded by CCR7 positive selection of CD45RO-negative cells. Measured with immunoSEQ multiplex PCR; TCRdb has only the in-frame clones, and not every one. The sample shows over 2 million clones, over 85% of them seen only once. Sequencing was done on a sample of naive CD8+ T cells sorted from blood. The receptors originated from a man between 18 and 29 years old in good health.

This clone was found once. The rearrangement uses TRBV30 and TRBJ1-2; TRBD1 is a possible D gene (6 bases). Germline V gene data show CDR1 as GTSNPN and CDR2 as SVGIG (reference sequence). V lost 4 bases and J lost 3, with 15 bases in between. The CDR3 spans 14 residues. CDR3 nucleotide sequence: TGTGCCTGGACAATTACAGGGAATTACTATGGCTACACCTTC. Its translation: CAWTITGNYYGYTF. Variable domain in full (rest from reference TRBV30 and TRBJ1-2): SQTIHQWPATLVQPVGSPLSLECTVEGTSNPNLYWYRQAAGRGLQLLFYSVGIGQISSEVPQNLSASRPQDRQFILSSKKLLLSDSGFYLCAWTITGNYYGYTFGSGTRLTVV.

This chain connects TRBV27 to TRBJ1-4; D is undetermined. Trimming left V 5 bases short and J 0 bases short, with 10 bases between. Per germline, CDR1 MNHEY and CDR2 SMNVEV (reference sequence). The CDR3 is 15 amino acids. This chain's CDR3 is CASSPSGTTNEKLFF. The CDR3 coding sequence is TGTGCCAGCAGTCCTTCAGGAACAACTAATGAAAAACTGTTTTTT.

V and J are TRBV27 and TRBJ2-7, with 11 bases fitting TRBD1. Trimming removed 5 bases from V and 4 bases from J; junction bases left unmatched: 7. The length of the CDR3 is 15 residues. Germline CDR1 is MNHEY and CDR2 is SMNVEV (reference sequence). The CDR3 sequence is CASSPSGTGGYEQYF. CDR3 bases: TGTGCCAGCAGTCCCTCCGGGACAGGGGGTTACGAGCAGTACTTC.

V gene TRBV25-1 combines with J gene TRBJ2-1; D is unresolved. The CDR3 covers 13 residues. V dropped 3 bases and J dropped 8 bases, with 11 bases sitting between them. CDR1 is MGHDK, CDR2 SYGVNS, per germline. The CDR3 bases are TGTGCCAGCAGTGATCTCTATCGGGATGAGCAGTTCTTC. Translating it yields CASSDLYRDEQFF.